This T cell receptor (beta chain) was sequenced for a study of T cell responses to AZD1222 COVID-19 vaccine. General study points: Clonal diversity was possibly underestimated, and white British individuals and females predominated among donors. No day 14 peak samples; only post-peak repertoires were characterized. Targeting of unmutated variant regions was reportedly seen in nearly half of spike-specific TCRs.

Only in-frame clones appear in the TCRdb table, and some are missing; sequencing was by immunoSEQ multiplex PCR. The profile shows around 80,000 clones, more than 75% of them singletons. In its sample, this clone was seen once. Its specificity is unknown. Germline trimming cut 7 bases from V and 4 bases from J; bases unmatched to any gene: 11. CDR1 MDHEN and CDR2 SYDVKM come from the germline V gene. This CDR3 has 16 residues. The clonotype originates from an adult in good health. The V call is TRBV28, the J call TRBJ2-2; 8 nucleotides agree with TRBD1. The sequencing here drew on peripheral blood, taken on day 0 of AZD1222 vaccination. The CDR3 loop is CASTEIGTGGTGELFF. Written as DNA, the CDR3 is TGTGCCAGCACCGAAATAGGGACAGGAGGCACCGGGGAGCTGTTTTTT.